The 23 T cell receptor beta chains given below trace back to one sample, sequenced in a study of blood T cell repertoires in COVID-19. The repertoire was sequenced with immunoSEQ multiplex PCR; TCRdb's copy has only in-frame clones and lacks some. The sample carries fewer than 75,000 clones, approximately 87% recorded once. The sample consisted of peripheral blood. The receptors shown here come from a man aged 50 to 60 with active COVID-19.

The CDR3 protein is CASLGSSYNSPLHF. The CDR3 nucleotides read TGTGCCAGCTTAGGGAGCTCCTATAATTCACCCCTCCACTTT. V usage is TRBV28 and J usage is TRBJ1-6; D is uncertain. Germline loops: CDR1 MDHEN, CDR2 SYDVKM. V dropped 8 bases and J dropped 0 bases, with 8 bases sitting between them. The CDR3 runs 14 residues.

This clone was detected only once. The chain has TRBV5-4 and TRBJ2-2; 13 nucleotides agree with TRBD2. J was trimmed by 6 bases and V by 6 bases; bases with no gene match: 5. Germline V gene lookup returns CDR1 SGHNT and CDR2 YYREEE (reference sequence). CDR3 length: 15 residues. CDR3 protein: CASKTLAGGPGELFF. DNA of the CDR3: TGTGCCAGCAAAACACTAGCGGGGGGGCCCGGGGAGCTGTTTTTT. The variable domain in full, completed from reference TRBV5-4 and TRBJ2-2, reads ETGVTQSPTHLIKTRGQQVTLRCSSQSGHNTVSWYQQALGQGPQFIFQYYREEENGRGNFPPRFSGLQFPNYSSELNVNALELDDSALYLCASKTLAGGPGELFFGEGSRLTVL.

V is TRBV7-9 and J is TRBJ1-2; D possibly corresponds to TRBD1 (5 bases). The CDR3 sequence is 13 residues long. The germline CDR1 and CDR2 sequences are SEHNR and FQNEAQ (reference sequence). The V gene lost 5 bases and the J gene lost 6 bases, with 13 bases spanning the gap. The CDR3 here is CASSRAGANGYTF. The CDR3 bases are TGTGCCAGCAGCCGAGCTGGGGCAAATGGCTACACCTTC.

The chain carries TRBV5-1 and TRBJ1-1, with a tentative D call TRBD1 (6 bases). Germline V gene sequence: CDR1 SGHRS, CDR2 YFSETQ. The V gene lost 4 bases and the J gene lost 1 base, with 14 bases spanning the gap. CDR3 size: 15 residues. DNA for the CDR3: TGCGCCAGCAGCGTCGTTACAGGGAGGAACACTGAAGCTTTCTTT. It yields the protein CASSVVTGRNTEAFF.

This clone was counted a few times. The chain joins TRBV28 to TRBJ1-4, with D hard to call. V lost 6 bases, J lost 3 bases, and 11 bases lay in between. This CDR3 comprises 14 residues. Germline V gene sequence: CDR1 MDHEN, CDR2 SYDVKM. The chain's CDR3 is CASSTSQPNEKLFF. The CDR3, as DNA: TGTGCCAGCAGCACGTCACAGCCTAATGAAAAACTGTTTTTT.

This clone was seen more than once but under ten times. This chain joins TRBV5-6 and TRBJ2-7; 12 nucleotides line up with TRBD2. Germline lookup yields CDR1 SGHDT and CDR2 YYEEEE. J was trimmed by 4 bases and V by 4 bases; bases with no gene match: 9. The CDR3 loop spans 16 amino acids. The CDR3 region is CASSPTTSGRVYEQYF. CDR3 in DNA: TGTGCCAGCAGCCCTACGACTAGCGGGAGAGTTTACGAGCAGTACTTC.

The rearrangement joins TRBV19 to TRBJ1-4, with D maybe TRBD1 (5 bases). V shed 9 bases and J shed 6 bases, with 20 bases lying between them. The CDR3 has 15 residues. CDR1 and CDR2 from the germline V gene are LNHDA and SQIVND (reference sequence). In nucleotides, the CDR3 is TGTGCCAGCCGCCCCCGCGGGGCGGCGGATGAAAAACTGTTTTTT. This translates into CASRPRGAADEKLFF.

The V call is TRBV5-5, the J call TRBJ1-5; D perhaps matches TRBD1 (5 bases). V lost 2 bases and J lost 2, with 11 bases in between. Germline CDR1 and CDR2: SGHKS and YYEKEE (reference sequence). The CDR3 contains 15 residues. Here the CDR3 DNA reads TGTGCCAGCAGCTTAAGAACAGGTGGCAATCAGCCCCAGCATTTT. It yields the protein CASSLRTGGNQPQHF.

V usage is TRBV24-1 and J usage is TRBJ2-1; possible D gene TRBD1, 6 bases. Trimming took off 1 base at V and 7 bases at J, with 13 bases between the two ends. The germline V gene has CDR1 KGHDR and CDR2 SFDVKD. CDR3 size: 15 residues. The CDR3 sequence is CATSDFGSGVNEQFF. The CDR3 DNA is TGTGCCACCAGTGATTTTGGGTCAGGGGTTAATGAGCAGTTCTTC.

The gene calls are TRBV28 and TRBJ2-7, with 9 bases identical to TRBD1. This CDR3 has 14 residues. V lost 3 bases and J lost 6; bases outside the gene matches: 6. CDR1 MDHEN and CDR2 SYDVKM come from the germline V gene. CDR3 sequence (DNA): TGTGCCAGCAGTTTTAAACAGGGGGCCGGCGAGCAGTACTTC. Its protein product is CASSFKQGAGEQYF.

This chain's CDR3 is CASSLAPTGSMNIQYF. The CDR3 bases are TGTGCCAGCAGCTTGGCGCCGACAGGGTCAATGAACATTCAGTACTTC. The chain couples TRBV5-5 to TRBJ2-4, with TRBD1 matching 7 bases. Germline assignment: CDR1 SGHKS and CDR2 YYEKEE (reference sequence). The junction had 10 bases not matched to a gene; V was cut back by 0 bases and J by 7 bases. This CDR3 comprises 16 residues.

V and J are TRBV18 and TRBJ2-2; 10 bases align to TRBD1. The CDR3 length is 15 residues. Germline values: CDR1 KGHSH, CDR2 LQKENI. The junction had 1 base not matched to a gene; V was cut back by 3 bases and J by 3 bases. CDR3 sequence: CASSPGTGDTGELFF. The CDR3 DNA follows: TGTGCCAGCTCACCTGGGACAGGGGACACCGGGGAGCTGTTTTTT.

The CDR3 DNA follows: TGTGCCAGCAGCTTAGACAGGGCAGAGACCCAGTACTTC. Protein sequence: CASSLDRAETQYF. The chain employs TRBV7-2 and TRBJ2-5; possibly TRBD1 for D (6 bases). V lost 1 base, J lost 4 bases, and 7 bases lay in between. Looked up from germline, CDR1 is SGHTA and CDR2 is FQGNSA. The CDR3 runs 13 residues.

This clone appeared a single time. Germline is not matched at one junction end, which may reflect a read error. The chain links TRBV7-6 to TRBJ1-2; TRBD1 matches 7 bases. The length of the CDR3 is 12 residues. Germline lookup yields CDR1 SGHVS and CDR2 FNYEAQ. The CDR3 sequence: CASSSYRDSRAF. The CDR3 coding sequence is TGTGCCAGCAGCTCCTACCGGGACAGTAGGGCCTTC.

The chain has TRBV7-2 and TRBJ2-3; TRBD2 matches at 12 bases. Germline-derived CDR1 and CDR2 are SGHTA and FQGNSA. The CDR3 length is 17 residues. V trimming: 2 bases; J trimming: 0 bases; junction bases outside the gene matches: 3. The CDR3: CASSLRTSGVSTDTQYF. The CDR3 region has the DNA TGTGCCAGCAGCTTACGGACTAGCGGGGTTAGCACAGATACGCAGTATTTT. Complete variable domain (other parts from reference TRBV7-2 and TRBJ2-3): GAGVSQSPSNKVTEKGKDVELRCDPISGHTALYWYRQSLGQGLEFLIYFQGNSAPDKSGLPSDRFSAERTGGSVSTLTIQRTQQEDSAVYLCASSLRTSGVSTDTQYFGPGTRLTVL.

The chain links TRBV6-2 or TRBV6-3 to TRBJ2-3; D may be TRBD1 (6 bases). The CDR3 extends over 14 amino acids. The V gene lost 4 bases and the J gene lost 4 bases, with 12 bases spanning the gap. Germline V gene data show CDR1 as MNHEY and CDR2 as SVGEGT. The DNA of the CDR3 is TGTGCCAGCAGTTCACGAAAGGGGGCAGATACGCAGTATTTT. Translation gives CASSSRKGADTQYF.

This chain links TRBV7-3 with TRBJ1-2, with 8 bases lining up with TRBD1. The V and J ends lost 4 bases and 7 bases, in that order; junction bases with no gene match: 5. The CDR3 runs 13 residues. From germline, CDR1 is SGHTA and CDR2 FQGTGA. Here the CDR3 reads CASSWTGSIGYTF. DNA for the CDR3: TGTGCCAGCAGCTGGACAGGGTCGATTGGCTACACCTTC.

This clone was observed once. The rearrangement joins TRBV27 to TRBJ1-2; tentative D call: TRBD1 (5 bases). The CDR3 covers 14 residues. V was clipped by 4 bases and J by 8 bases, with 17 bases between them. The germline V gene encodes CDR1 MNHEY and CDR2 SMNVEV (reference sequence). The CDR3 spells CASSSRQHDKGYTF. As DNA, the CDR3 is TGTGCCAGCAGTTCTCGACAGCATGATAAAGGCTACACCTTC.

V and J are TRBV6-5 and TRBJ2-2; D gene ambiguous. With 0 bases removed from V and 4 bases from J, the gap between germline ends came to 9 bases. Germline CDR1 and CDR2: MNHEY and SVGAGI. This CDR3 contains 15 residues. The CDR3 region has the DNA TGTGCCAGCAGTTACTCGTGGGCGACCACCGGGGAGCTGTTTTTT. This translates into CASSYSWATTGELFF.

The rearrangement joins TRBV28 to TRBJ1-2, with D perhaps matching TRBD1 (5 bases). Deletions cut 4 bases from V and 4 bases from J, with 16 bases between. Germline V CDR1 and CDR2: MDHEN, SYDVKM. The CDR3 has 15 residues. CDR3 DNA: TGTGCCAGCAGTTCCTCGACAGTACTAAGCTATGGCTACACCTTC. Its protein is CASSSSTVLSYGYTF.

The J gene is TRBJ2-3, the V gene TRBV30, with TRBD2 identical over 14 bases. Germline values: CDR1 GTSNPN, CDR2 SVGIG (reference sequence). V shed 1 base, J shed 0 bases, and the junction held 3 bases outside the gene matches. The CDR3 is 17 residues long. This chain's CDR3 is CAWSGTSGGSSTDTQYF. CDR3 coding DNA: TGTGCCTGGAGTGGGACTAGCGGGGGGTCTAGCACAGATACGCAGTATTTT.

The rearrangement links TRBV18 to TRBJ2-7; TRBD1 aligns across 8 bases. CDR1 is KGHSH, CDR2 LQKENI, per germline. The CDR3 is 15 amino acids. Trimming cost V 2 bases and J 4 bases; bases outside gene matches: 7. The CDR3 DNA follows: TGTGCCAGCTCACCAGAGTCTGGACAGGGTTACGAGCAGTACTTC. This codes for CASSPESGQGYEQYF.

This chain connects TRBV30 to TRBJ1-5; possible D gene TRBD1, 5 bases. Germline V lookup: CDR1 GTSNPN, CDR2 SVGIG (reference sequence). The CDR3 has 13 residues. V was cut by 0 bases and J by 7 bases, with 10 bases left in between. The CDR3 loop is CAWSVQVDQPQHF. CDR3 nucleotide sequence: TGTGCCTGGAGTGTACAGGTAGACCAGCCCCAGCATTTT.